The entry below gives a single T cell receptor beta chain sequence along with its context. Its target is not known. Sequencing was performed with immunoSEQ multiplex PCR; in TCRdb, only in-frame clones are kept and a portion is missing. The repertoire consists of 65,000 to 85,000 clones, with about nine tenths occurring once and the leading ten covering around 3.1%. Deletions cut 5 bases from V and 3 bases from J, with 14 bases between. CDR1 and CDR2 from the germline V gene are SGHTA and FQGNSA. The CDR3 consists of 15 residues. Genomic DNA for TCR beta libraries, around 2.1 micrograms, came from cryopreserved PBMCs. This entry is derived from a study of cytotoxic CD8 clonotypes in ibrutinib-treated CLL. Findings and limits, study-wide: Higher clonality was seen at ibrutinib response and a return toward baseline at progression.

This TCR came from a human donor with chronic lymphocytic leukemia. The gene calls are TRBV7-2 and TRBJ1-3; D gene ambiguous. The material was PBMCs, obtained after 12 months of ibrutinib treatment. CDR3 sequence reads: CASSPGGLSGNTIYF. The DNA for the CDR3 is TGTGCCAGCAGCCCCGGTGGGCTTAGTGGAAACACCATATATTTT.